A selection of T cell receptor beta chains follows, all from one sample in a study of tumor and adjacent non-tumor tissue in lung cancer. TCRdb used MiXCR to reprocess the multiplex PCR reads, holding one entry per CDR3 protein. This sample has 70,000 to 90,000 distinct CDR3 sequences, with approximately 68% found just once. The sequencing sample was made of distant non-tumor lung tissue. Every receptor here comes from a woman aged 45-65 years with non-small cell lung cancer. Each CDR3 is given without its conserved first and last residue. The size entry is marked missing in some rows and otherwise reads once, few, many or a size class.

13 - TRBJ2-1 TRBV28 ASSPLGVVGNEQF
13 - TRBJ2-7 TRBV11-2 ASSSGMGRTYEQY
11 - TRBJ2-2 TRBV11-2 ASDQGDSGEVF
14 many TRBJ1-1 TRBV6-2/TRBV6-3 ASSPTGSSMNTEAF
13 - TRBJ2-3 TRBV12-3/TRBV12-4 ASSLVTLNTDTQY
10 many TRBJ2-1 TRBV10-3 AISGQDNEQF
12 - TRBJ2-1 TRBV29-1 SVQKSGQDYEQF
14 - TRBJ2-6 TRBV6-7 TSSYREKKGVNVLT
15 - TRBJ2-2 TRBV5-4 TSTTQKQGGNTGELF
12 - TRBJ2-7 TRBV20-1 SGKLAGGTYEQY
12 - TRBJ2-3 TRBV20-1 SASKGLSTDTHY
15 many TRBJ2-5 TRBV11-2 ASSLSGQDPSMETQY
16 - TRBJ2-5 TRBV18 ASSPRSGGCTGGETQY
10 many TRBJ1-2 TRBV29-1 SVKGASYGYT
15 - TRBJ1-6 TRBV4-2 ASSRGAGVSYNSPLH
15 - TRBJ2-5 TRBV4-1 ASSRGGREGERETQY
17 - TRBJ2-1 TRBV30 AWTPLRLLAGPSYNEQF
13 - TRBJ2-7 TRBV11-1 VSSYEIATDYQQY
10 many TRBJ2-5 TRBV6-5 ASSYGTETQY
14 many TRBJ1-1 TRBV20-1 SARGQGIVLATEAF
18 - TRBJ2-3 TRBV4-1 TSSQPPLRTSESFADTQY
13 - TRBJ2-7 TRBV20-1 SAKGQAILSGEQY
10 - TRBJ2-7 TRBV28 ANSWRGREQY
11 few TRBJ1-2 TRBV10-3 AIRDRVLYGYA